Reported below is one T cell receptor (beta chain). The data derive from a study of graft-versus-host responses after intestinal transplantation. The method was immunoSEQ multiplex PCR; TCRdb's version includes in-frame clones alone and lacks a portion of them. The sample lists tens of thousands of clones; roughly 94% were seen once. The source is a human patient who received an intestinal transplant, so some T cells may come from the graft donor. The sample in question was PBMCs, obtained about 11 months after intestinal transplant.

DNA of the CDR3: TGTGCCAGCAGTCAATACCAACAGGGTGGGGGATCAGATACGCAGTATTTT. Protein product: CASSQYQQGGGSDTQYF. The rearrangement uses TRBV27 and TRBJ2-3; D might be TRBD1 (6 bases). The CDR3 covers 17 residues. Germline-derived CDR1 and CDR2 are MNHEY and SMNVEV (reference sequence). Trimming shortened V by 5 bases and J by 4 bases, and 22 bases separated the two germline ends.